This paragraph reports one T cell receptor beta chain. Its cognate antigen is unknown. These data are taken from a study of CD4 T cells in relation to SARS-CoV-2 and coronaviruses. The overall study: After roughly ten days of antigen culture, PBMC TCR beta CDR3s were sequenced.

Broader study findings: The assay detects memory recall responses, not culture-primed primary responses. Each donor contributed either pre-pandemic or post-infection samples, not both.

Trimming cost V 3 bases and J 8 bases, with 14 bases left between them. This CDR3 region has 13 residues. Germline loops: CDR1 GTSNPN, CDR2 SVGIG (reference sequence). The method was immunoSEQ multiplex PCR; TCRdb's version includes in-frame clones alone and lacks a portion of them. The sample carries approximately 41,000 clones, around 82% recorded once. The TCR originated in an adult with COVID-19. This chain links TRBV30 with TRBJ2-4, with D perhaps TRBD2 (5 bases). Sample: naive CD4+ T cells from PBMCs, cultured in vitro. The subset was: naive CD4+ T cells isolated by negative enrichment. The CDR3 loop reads CAWRVMGSDIQYF. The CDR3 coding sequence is TGTGCCTGGAGGGTTATGGGTAGCGACATTCAGTACTTC.